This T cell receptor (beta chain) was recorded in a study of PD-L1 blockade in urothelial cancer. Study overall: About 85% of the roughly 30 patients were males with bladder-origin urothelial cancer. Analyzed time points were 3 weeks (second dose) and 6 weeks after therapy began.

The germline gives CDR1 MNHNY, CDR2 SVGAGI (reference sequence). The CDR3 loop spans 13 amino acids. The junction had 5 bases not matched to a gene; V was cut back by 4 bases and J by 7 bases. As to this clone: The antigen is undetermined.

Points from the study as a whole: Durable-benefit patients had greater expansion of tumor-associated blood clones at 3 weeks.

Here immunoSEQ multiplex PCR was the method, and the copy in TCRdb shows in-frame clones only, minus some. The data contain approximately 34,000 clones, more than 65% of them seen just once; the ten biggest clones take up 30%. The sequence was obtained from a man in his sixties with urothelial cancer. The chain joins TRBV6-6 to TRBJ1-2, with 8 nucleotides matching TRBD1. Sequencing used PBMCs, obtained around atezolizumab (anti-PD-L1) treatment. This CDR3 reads CASSSQGAGGYTF. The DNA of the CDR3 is TGTGCCAGCAGTTCTCAGGGGGCAGGTGGCTACACCTTC.